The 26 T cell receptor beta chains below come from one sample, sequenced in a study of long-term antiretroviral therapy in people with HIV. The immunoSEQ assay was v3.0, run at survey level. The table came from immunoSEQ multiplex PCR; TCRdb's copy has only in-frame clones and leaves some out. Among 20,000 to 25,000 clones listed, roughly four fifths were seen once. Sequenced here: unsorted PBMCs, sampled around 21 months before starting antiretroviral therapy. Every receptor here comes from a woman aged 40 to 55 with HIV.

CDR3 sequence reads: CASSGPGGITDTQYF. The CDR3 coding sequence is TGTGCCAGCAGCGGCCCCGGGGGTATCACAGATACGCAGTATTTT. The genes are TRBV14 and TRBJ2-3; D perhaps matches TRBD2 (6 bases). Germline V CDR1 and CDR2: SGHDN, FVKESK. This CDR3 is built from 15 residues. Trimming stripped 5 bases from V and 2 bases from J, with 14 bases between.

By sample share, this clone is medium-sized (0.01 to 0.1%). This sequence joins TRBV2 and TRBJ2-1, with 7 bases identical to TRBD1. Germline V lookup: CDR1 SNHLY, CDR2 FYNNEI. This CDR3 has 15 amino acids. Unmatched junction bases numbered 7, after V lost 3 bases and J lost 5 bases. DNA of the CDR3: TGTGCCAGCAGTGACCCGGGACAGAAGAACAATGAGCAGTTCTTC. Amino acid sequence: CASSDPGQKNNEQFF.

Written as DNA, the CDR3 is TGCGCCAGCAGCCAGGACATAGGGGGTTCACCCCTCCACTTT. Protein sequence: CASSQDIGGSPLHF. V gene TRBV5-1 combines with J gene TRBJ1-6; possibly TRBD1 for D (6 bases). The CDR3 consists of 14 residues. V was cut by 4 bases and J by 9 bases, with 14 bases left in between. The germline CDR1 and CDR2 sequences are SGHRS and YFSETQ.

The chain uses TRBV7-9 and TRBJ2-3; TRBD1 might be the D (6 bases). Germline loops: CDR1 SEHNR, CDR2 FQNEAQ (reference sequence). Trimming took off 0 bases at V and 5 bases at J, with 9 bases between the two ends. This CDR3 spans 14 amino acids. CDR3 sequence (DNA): TGTGCCAGCAGCTTAGCGGGGGCGGTAGATACGCAGTATTTT. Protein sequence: CASSLAGAVDTQYF.

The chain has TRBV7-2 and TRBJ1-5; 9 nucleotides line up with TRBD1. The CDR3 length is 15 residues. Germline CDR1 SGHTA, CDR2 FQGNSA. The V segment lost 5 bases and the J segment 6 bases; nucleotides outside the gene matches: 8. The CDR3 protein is CASSMSLGQGQPQHF. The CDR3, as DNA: TGTGCCAGCAGCATGAGCTTGGGACAGGGTCAGCCCCAGCATTTT.

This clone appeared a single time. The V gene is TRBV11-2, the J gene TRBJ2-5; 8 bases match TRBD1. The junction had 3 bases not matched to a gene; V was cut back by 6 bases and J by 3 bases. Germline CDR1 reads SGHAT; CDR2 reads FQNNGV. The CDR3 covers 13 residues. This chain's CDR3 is CASRTGAEETQYF. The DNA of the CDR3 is TGTGCCAGCAGGACAGGGGCCGAAGAGACCCAGTACTTC.

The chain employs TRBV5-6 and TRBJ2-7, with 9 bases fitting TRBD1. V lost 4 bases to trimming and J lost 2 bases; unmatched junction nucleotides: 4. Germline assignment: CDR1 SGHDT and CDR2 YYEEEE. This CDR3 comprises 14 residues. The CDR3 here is CASSGQGITYEQYF. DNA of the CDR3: TGTGCCAGCAGCGGACAGGGGATCACCTACGAGCAGTACTTC.

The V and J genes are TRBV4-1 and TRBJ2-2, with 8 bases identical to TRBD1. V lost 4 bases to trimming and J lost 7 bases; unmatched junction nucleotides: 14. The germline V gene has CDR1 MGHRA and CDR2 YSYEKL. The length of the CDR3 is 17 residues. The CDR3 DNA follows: TGCGCCAGCAGCCCAATCGCCGTGACAGGGGCGAACGGGGAGCTGTTTTTT. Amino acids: CASSPIAVTGANGELFF.

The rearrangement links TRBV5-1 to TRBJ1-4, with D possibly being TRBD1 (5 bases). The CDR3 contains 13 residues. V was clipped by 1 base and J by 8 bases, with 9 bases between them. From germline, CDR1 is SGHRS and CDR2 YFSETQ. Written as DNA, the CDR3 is TGCGCCAGCAGCTTGCAGGGTGAAGAAAAACTGTTTTTT. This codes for CASSLQGEEKLFF.

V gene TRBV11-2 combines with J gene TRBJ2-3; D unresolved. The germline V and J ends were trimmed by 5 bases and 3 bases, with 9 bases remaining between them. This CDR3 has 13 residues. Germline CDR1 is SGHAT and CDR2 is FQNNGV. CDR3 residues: CASSHPLTDTQYF. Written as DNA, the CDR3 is TGTGCCAGCAGCCACCCCTTAACAGATACGCAGTATTTT.

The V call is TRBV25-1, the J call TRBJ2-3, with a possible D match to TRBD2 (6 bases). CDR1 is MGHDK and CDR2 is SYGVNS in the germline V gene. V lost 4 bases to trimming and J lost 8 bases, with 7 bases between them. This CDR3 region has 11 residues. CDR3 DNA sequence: TGTGCCAGCAGTGTGGGGGGTACGCAGTATTTT. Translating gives CASSVGGTQYF.

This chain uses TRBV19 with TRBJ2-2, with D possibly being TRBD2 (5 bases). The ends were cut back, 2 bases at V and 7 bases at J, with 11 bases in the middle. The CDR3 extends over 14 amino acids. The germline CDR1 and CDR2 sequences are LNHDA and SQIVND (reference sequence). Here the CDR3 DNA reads TGTGCCAGTAGTATACGAGGGCGAGGCGGGGAGCTGTTTTTT. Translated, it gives CASSIRGRGGELFF.

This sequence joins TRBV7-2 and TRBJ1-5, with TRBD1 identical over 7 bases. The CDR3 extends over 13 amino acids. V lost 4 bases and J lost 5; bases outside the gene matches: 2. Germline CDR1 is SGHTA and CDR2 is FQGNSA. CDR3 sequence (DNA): TGTGCCAGCAGCTCAGACAGGGATCAGCCCCAGCATTTT. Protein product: CASSSDRDQPQHF.

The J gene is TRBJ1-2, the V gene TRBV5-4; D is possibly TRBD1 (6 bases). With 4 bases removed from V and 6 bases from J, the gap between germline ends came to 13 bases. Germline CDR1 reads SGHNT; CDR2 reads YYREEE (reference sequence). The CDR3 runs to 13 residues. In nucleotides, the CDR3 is TGTGCCAGCAGCCGTACAGGGACCAATGGCTACACCTTC. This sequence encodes CASSRTGTNGYTF.

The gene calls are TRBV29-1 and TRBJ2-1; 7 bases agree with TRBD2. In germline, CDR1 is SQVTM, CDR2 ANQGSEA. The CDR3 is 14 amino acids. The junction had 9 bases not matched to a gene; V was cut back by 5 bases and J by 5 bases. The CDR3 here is CSVRRGSVDNEQFF. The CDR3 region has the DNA TGCAGCGTTCGGCGCGGGAGCGTAGACAATGAGCAGTTCTTC.

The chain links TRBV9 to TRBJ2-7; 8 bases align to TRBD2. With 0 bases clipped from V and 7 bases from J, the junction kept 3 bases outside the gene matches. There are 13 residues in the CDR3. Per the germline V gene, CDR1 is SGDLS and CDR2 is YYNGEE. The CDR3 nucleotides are TGTGCCAGCAGCGTAGCGGGGGGGGAAGAGCAGTACTTC. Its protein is CASSVAGGEEQYF.

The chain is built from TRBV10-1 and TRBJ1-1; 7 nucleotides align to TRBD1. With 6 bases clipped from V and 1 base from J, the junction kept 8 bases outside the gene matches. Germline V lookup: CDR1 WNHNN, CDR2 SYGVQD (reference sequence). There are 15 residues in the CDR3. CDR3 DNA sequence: TGCGCCAGCAGGCGGGACAGCAACCCGAACACTGAAGCTTTCTTT. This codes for CASRRDSNPNTEAFF.

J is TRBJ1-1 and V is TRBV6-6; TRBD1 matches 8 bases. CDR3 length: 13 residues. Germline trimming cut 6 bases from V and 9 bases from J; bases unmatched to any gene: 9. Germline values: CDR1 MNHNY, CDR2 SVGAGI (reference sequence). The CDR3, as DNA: TGTGCCAGCAGCCAGGACAGGGAGGGTAAAGCTTTCTTT. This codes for CASSQDREGKAFF.

The CDR3 bases are TGTGCCAGCAGCCCAGGGACTGCCCCCTCCTACGAGCAGTACTTC. It codes for CASSPGTAPSYEQYF. The J gene is TRBJ2-7, the V gene TRBV9, with a weak D call TRBD2 (6 bases). The CDR3 totals 15 residues. The germline V and J ends were trimmed by 4 bases and 0 bases, with 14 bases remaining between them. Germline assignment: CDR1 SGDLS and CDR2 YYNGEE.

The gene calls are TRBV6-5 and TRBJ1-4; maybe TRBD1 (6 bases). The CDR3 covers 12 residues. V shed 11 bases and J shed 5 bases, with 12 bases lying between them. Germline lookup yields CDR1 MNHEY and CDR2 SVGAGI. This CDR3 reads CAARDNNEKLFF. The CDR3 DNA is TGTGCCGCCCGGGACAACAATGAAAAACTGTTTTTT.

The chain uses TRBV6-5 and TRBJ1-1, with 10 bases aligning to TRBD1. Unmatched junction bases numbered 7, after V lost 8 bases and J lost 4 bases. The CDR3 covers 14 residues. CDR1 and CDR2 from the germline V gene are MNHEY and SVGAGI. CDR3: CASSDRGEGTEAFF. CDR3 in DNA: TGTGCCAGCTCGGACAGGGGGGAGGGCACTGAAGCTTTCTTT.

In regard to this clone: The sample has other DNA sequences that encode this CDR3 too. The CDR3 reads CATSRGQYNEQFF. As DNA, the CDR3 is TGTGCCACCAGCAGAGGACAGTACAATGAGCAGTTCTTC. The chain links TRBV15 to TRBJ2-1; possible D gene TRBD1, 5 bases. V lost 1 base and J lost 4, with 5 bases in between. The CDR3 runs 13 residues. Germline V gives CDR1 LNHNV, CDR2 YYDKDF (reference sequence). Filled out from reference TRBV15 and TRBJ2-1, the complete variable domain reads DAMVIQNPRYQVTQFGKPVTLSCSQTLNHNVMYWYQQKSSQAPKLLFHYYDKDFNNEADTPDNFQSRRPNTSFCFLDIRSPGLGDTAMYLCATSRGQYNEQFFGPGTRLTVL.

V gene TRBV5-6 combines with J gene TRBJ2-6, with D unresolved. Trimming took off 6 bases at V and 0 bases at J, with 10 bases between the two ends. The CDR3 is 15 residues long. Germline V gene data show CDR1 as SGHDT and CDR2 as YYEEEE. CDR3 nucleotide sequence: TGTGCCAGCAACGCTGGGGTCTCTGGGGCCAACGTCCTGACTTTC. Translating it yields CASNAGVSGANVLTF.

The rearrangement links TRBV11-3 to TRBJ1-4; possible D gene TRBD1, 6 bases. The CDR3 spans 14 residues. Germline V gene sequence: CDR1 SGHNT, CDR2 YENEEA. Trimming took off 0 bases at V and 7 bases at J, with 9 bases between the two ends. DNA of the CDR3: TGTGCCAGCAGCTTAGAGGGGGCGCCTGAAAAACTGTTTTTT. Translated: CASSLEGAPEKLFF. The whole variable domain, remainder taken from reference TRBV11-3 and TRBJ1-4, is EAGVVQSPRYKIIEKKQPVAFWCNPISGHNTLYWYLQNLGQGPELLIRYENEEAVDDSQLPKDRFSAERLKGVDSTLKIQPAELGDSAVYLCASSLEGAPEKLFFGSGTQLSVL.

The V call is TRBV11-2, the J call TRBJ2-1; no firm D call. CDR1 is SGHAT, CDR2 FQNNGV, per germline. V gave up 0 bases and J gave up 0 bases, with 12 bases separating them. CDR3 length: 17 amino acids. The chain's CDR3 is CASSLDTPPSSYNEQFF. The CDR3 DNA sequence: TGTGCCAGCAGCTTAGACACCCCCCCCAGCTCCTACAATGAGCAGTTCTTC.

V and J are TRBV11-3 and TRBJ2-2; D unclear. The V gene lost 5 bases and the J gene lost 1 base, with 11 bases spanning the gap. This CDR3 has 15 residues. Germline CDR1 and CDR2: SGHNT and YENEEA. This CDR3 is CASSEPEENTGELFF. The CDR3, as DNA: TGTGCCAGCAGCGAGCCTGAAGAGAACACCGGGGAGCTGTTTTTT.